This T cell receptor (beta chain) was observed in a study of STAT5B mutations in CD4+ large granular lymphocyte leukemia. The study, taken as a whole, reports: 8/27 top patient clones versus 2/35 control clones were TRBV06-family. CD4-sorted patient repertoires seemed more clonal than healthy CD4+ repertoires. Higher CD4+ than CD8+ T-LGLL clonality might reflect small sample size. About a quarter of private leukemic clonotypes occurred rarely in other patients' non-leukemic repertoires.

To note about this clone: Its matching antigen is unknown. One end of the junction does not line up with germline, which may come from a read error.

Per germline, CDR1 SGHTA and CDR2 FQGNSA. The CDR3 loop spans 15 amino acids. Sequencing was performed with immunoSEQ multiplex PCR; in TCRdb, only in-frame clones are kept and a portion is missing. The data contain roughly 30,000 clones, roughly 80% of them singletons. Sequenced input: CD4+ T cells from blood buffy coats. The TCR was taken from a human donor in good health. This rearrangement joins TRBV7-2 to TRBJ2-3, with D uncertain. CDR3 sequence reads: CASCLGDLGSDTQYF. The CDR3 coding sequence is TGTGCCAGCTGCTTAGGAGACCTGGGATCAGATACGCAGTATTTT.